These 24 T cell receptor beta chains originate from one sample sequenced in a study of blood T cell repertoires in COVID-19. Here immunoSEQ multiplex PCR was the method, and the copy in TCRdb shows in-frame clones only, minus some. The data show 90,000 or so clones, 65% to 85% seen once. Specimen: peripheral blood. The receptors derive from an elderly man with active or convalescent COVID-19.

This clone was counted only a few times. The chain couples TRBV9 to TRBJ1-2; possibly TRBD1 for D (6 bases). Germline loops: CDR1 SGDLS, CDR2 YYNGEE. CDR3 length: 14 residues. V lost 3 bases and J lost 8, with 17 bases in between. The CDR3 reads CASSEGDATAGYTF. DNA of the CDR3: TGTGCCAGCAGCGAGGGGGACGCCACTGCGGGCTACACCTTC.

The chain combines TRBV2 with TRBJ2-1, with 10 positions matching TRBD1. Germline CDR1 SNHLY, CDR2 FYNNEI. This CDR3 region has 12 residues. CDR3 in DNA: TGTGCGGGGGACAGGGGCATAAATGAGCAGTTCTTC. It encodes CAGDRGINEQFF.

V gene TRBV11-2 combines with J gene TRBJ2-1, with TRBD1 as a possible D gene (6 bases). The CDR3 extends over 13 amino acids. CDR1 and CDR2 (germline): SGHAT, FQNNGV. Trimming took 8 bases from V and 4 from J, leaving 12 bases between them. The CDR3 loop is CASATQGYNEQFF. The CDR3 nucleotides are TGTGCCAGCGCGACCCAGGGGTACAATGAGCAGTTCTTC.

The chain recombines TRBV30 with TRBJ1-4; D is ambiguous. The CDR3 totals 14 residues. The V gene's germline CDR1 is GTSNPN and CDR2 SVGIG (reference sequence). The V end was cut by 3 bases, the J end by 0 bases, with 8 bases between. The CDR3, as DNA: TGTGCCTGGAGGGGAGGGTCAACTAATGAAAAACTGTTTTTT. This sequence encodes CAWRGGSTNEKLFF.

The V and J genes are TRBV11-2 and TRBJ2-7; 9 bases match TRBD1. From germline, CDR1 is SGHAT and CDR2 FQNNGV. J lost 2 bases, V lost 7 bases, and 15 bases had no gene match. CDR3 length: 17 amino acids. In DNA, the CDR3 is TGTGCCAGCACCTTTCGAACGCCGGGACAGGGAGCCTACGAGCAGTACTTC. Translating it yields CASTFRTPGQGAYEQYF.

In this sample, this clone turned up a few times. V gene TRBV3-1 (or the pseudogene TRBV3-2) combines with J gene TRBJ2-2, with 12 bases aligning to TRBD2. The CDR3 totals 15 residues. Per germline, CDR1 LGHDT and CDR2 YNNKEL (reference sequence). V lost 7 bases, J lost 6 bases, and 6 bases stayed unmatched. The CDR3 region is CASIRTSGEAGELFF. CDR3 in DNA: TGTGCCAGCATCCGGACTAGCGGGGAGGCCGGGGAGCTGTTTTTT.

The chain is built from TRBV9 and TRBJ1-1; 8 bases are shared with TRBD1. Germline lookup yields CDR1 SGDLS and CDR2 YYNGEE. Trimming at V came to 4 bases and at J to 3 bases, leaving 17 bases not matched to a gene. There are 18 residues in the CDR3. The CDR3 region has the DNA TGTGCCAGCAGCCCCGTAGGACAGGGCGTGGGTCGGGACACTGAAGCTTTCTTT. Amino acids: CASSPVGQGVGRDTEAFF.

In its sample, this clone was seen a few times. The chain links TRBV7-9 to TRBJ2-6, with D uncertain. The CDR3 sequence is 13 residues long. V was cut by 6 bases and J by 4 bases, with 7 bases left in between. Germline V CDR1 and CDR2: SEHNR, FQNEAQ (reference sequence). In nucleotides, the CDR3 is TGTGCCAGCAGTTATGTCGGGGCCAACGTCCTGACTTTC. Its protein is CASSYVGANVLTF.

The V gene is TRBV19, the J gene TRBJ1-3, with D perhaps matching TRBD1 (5 bases). Trimming shortened V by 3 bases and J by 4 bases, and 13 bases separated the two germline ends. CDR1 and CDR2 from the germline V gene are LNHDA and SQIVND (reference sequence). The CDR3 sequence is 15 residues long. In nucleotides, the CDR3 is TGTGCCAGTAGTATTCGTCAGGGACTGGGAAACACCATATATTTT. Its protein product is CASSIRQGLGNTIYF.

This chain connects TRBV20-1 to TRBJ2-7; D gene uncertain. V lost 5 bases and J lost 7, with 15 bases in between. CDR1 is DFQATT and CDR2 is SNEGSKA in the germline V gene (reference sequence). The CDR3 sequence is 12 residues long. The DNA for the CDR3 is TGCAGTGCTCGTGACCAATCTCGGGAGCAGTACTTC. This translates into CSARDQSREQYF.

The CDR3 here is CASSPSRGWDEKLFF. In DNA, the CDR3 is TGTGCCAGCAGCCCTAGCAGGGGATGGGATGAAAAACTGTTTTTT. The chain is built from TRBV7-2 and TRBJ1-4; weak D call: TRBD1 (6 bases). CDR1 SGHTA and CDR2 FQGNSA come from the germline V gene. With 5 bases removed from V and 6 bases from J, the gap between germline ends came to 16 bases. The CDR3 has 15 amino acids.

This clone turned up a few times. This chain's CDR3 is CASSYDYQSSIQYF. The CDR3 region has the DNA TGTGCCAGCAGCTATGACTACCAGAGTAGCATTCAGTACTTC. The rearrangement uses TRBV7-9 and TRBJ2-4; tentative D call: TRBD2 (5 bases). V lost 4 bases and J lost 9, with 16 bases in between. In germline, CDR1 is SEHNR, CDR2 FQNEAQ (reference sequence). There are 14 residues in the CDR3.

The rearrangement links TRBV5-1 to TRBJ1-1, with D unresolved. This CDR3 is 15 amino acids long. CDR1 and CDR2 (germline): SGHRS, YFSETQ. Trimming pared 1 base from V and 3 bases from J, leaving 13 bases between. CDR3 amino acids: CASSLMRRYDTEAFF. As DNA, the CDR3 is TGCGCCAGCAGCTTGATGAGGAGGTACGACACTGAAGCTTTCTTT.

This clone was counted a single time. The J gene is TRBJ1-2, the V gene TRBV5-1, with 11 bases matching TRBD1. The CDR3 has 15 amino acids. The ends lost 4 bases at V and 4 bases at J; junction bases unmatched: 6. Looked up from germline, CDR1 is SGHRS and CDR2 is YFSETQ. The CDR3 sequence is CASSRTGGDGYGYTF. The DNA of the CDR3 is TGCGCCAGCAGCAGGACAGGGGGCGATGGCTATGGCTACACCTTC.

The CDR3, as DNA: TGTGCCTCTGCCCGGGACAGGGGTGTTAATGAGCAGTTCTTC. Residues: CASARDRGVNEQFF. V is TRBV30 and J is TRBJ2-1; 10 nucleotides line up with TRBD1. This CDR3 region has 14 residues. After removal of 7 bases from V and 7 bases from J, the junction contained 10 bases not matched to a gene. CDR1 is GTSNPN, CDR2 SVGIG, per germline (reference sequence).

J is TRBJ2-1 and V is TRBV6-5; 7 positions agree with TRBD1. V trimming: 5 bases; J trimming: 6 bases; junction bases outside the gene matches: 7. This CDR3 comprises 14 residues. Germline V CDR1 and CDR2: MNHEY, SVGAGI. CDR3 coding DNA: TGTGCCAGCAGTCCCGGGACAGCCATCAATGAGCAGTTCTTC. Translated, it gives CASSPGTAINEQFF.

The rearrangement joins TRBV30 to TRBJ2-2, with TRBD1 matching 9 bases. Germline V gene sequence: CDR1 GTSNPN, CDR2 SVGIG (reference sequence). The CDR3 spans 14 residues. Trimming cost V 7 bases and J 0 bases; bases outside gene matches: 3. As DNA, the CDR3 is TGTGCCTTAACAGGGGGCTCGAACACCGGGGAGCTGTTTTTT. As protein: CALTGGSNTGELFF.

This clone is a singleton in its sample. V usage is TRBV5-1 and J usage is TRBJ2-3, with 7 bases fitting TRBD1. The CDR3 runs 12 residues. CDR1 SGHRS and CDR2 YFSETQ come from the germline V gene. The junction had 4 bases not matched to a gene; V was cut back by 4 bases and J by 8 bases. CDR3: CASSPRQGTQYF. Written as DNA, the CDR3 is TGCGCCAGCAGCCCCCGACAGGGTACGCAGTATTTT.

This chain links TRBV7-9 with TRBJ1-1; D might be TRBD1 (5 bases). The CDR3 extends over 14 amino acids. The germline CDR1 and CDR2 sequences are SEHNR and FQNEAQ (reference sequence). V was cut by 7 bases and J by 1 base, with 13 bases left in between. The chain's CDR3 is CASTLTGENTEAFF. The CDR3 DNA reads TGTGCCAGCACCCTTACGGGGGAGAACACTGAAGCTTTCTTT. Filled out from reference TRBV7-9 and TRBJ1-1, the complete variable domain reads DTGVSQNPRHKITKRGQNVTFRCDPISEHNRLYWYRQTLGQGPEFLTYFQNEAQLEKSRLLSDRFSAERPKGSFSTLEIQRTEQGDSAMYLCASTLTGENTEAFFGQGTRLTVV.

V is TRBV5-1 and J is TRBJ2-5; a possible D gene is TRBD2 (7 bases). V was trimmed by 0 bases and J by 5 bases, leaving 14 bases between them. This CDR3 region has 15 residues. The germline V gene encodes CDR1 SGHRS and CDR2 YFSETQ. The CDR3 sequence: CASSLDGGALETQYF. DNA of the CDR3: TGCGCCAGCAGCTTGGATGGGGGGGCCTTGGAGACCCAGTACTTC.

This clone was counted a few times. V and J are TRBV10-2 and TRBJ1-6, with 7 bases that match TRBD1. The V gene's germline CDR1 is WSHSY and CDR2 SAAADI. There are 14 residues in the CDR3. The V segment lost 5 bases and the J segment 11 bases; nucleotides outside the gene matches: 9. CDR3 loop: CASSKKGGAAPLHF. The CDR3 nucleotides read TGCGCCAGCAGTAAGAAAGGGGGCGCGGCACCCCTCCACTTT.

This chain connects TRBV6-5 to TRBJ2-1; 8 bases agree with TRBD2. This CDR3 has 14 residues. The germline V gene encodes CDR1 MNHEY and CDR2 SVGAGI. The V segment lost 8 bases and the J segment 2 bases; nucleotides outside the gene matches: 5. CDR3 DNA: TGTGCCAGCCGGGAGGGGTCTACCTACAATGAGCAGTTCTTC. It specifies CASREGSTYNEQFF.

This chain uses TRBV28 with TRBJ2-6; D is possibly TRBD1 (6 bases). CDR3 length equals 17 residues. Germline V gene data show CDR1 as MDHEN and CDR2 as SYDVKM. V was clipped by 6 bases and J by 1 base, with 16 bases between them. The CDR3 DNA sequence: TGTGCCAGCAGAAAGCAGGGGCCAGCATCTGGGGCCAACGTCCTGACTTTC. This gives the protein CASRKQGPASGANVLTF.

The rearrangement links TRBV30 to TRBJ2-1, with a weak D call TRBD1 (6 bases). CDR1 GTSNPN and CDR2 SVGIG come from the germline V gene (reference sequence). CDR3 size: 15 residues. Trimming pared 0 bases from V and 7 bases from J, leaving 16 bases between. The CDR3 loop reads CAWSVQGTLWNEQFF. CDR3 coding DNA: TGTGCCTGGAGTGTACAGGGCACTCTTTGGAATGAGCAGTTCTTC.